This passage covers 24 T cell receptor beta chains from one sample sequenced in a study of glioma-infiltrating T cells. The iRepertoire nested amplicon-rescue multiplex PCR amplified TCR alpha and beta CDR3s from RNA. One entry per CDR3 protein, called by TCRdb with MiXCR from the multiplex PCR reads. The sample has about 380,000 distinct CDR3 sequences; 35% to 45% are singletons. The sample taken for sequencing was glioma tissue, nonneoplastic brain tissue, or PBMCs (not recorded which). The receptors derive from a human donor with low-grade glioma or glioblastoma, undergoing nonglioma brain surgery, or in good health (not recorded which).

This clonotype was seen repeatedly, ten times or more. The chain links TRBV7-9 to TRBJ1-1; D call uncertain. There are 12 residues in the CDR3. Germline V gene data show CDR1 as SEHNR and CDR2 as FQNEAQ (reference sequence). V dropped 1 base and J dropped 1 base, with 1 base sitting between them. CDR3 in amino acids: CASSLENTEAFF. Here the CDR3 DNA reads TGTGCCAGCAGCTTAGAGAACACTGAAGCTTTCTTT.

Turning to this clonotype: A single base separates this from a much larger clone, so it may be a read error. The rearrangement uses TRBV25-1 and TRBJ2-7; D is ambiguous. Germline V gene sequence: CDR1 MGHDK, CDR2 SYGVNS. CDR3 length equals 14 residues. This CDR3 reads CANSELGMTGEQYF. The DNA for the CDR3 is TGTGCCAACAGTGAATTGGGCATGACGGGCGAGCAGTACTTC.

The V and J genes are TRBV6-1 and TRBJ2-7; the D is unclear. This CDR3 has 12 amino acids. The germline V and J ends were trimmed by 4 bases and 7 bases, with 11 bases remaining between them. CDR1 is MNHNS and CDR2 is SASEGT in the germline V gene. In DNA, the CDR3 is TGTGCCAGCAGTGCCCTTGAGTGGGAGCAGTACTTC. This encodes CASSALEWEQYF.

This chain links TRBV6-6 with TRBJ1-1; no reliable D call. Trimming left V 2 bases short and J 0 bases short, with 13 bases between. The CDR3 contains 16 residues. Germline assignment: CDR1 MNHNY and CDR2 SVGAGI (reference sequence). CDR3: CASSYPSTGLNTEAFF. The CDR3 nucleotides are TGTGCCAGCAGTTACCCTTCGACGGGTCTGAACACTGAAGCTTTCTTT.

The V call is TRBV15, the J call TRBJ2-1; D possibly corresponds to TRBD2 (5 bases). Germline V lookup: CDR1 LNHNV, CDR2 YYDKDF (reference sequence). This CDR3 contains 16 residues. V shed 0 bases and J shed 2 bases, with 11 bases lying between them. The CDR3 loop reads CATSRDWRRTYNEQFF. The DNA for the CDR3 is TGTGCCACCAGCAGAGATTGGAGGAGAACCTACAATGAGCAGTTCTTC.

Turning to this clonotype: Germline is not matched at one junction end, which may reflect a read error. V and J are TRBV28 and TRBJ2-1; 9 bases map to TRBD1. CDR3 length: 14 residues. Germline values: CDR1 MDHEN, CDR2 SYDVKM. The CDR3 protein is CAGRMDRGYNEQFF. The CDR3, as DNA: TGTGCCGGCAGGATGGACAGGGGTTACAATGAGCAGTTCTTC.

The V gene is TRBV20-1, the J gene TRBJ2-5, with D perhaps assigned TRBD1 or TRBD2 (6 bases each). CDR1 and CDR2 from the germline V gene are DFQATT and SNEGSKA (reference sequence). With 3 bases removed from V and 7 bases from J, the gap between germline ends came to 18 bases. This CDR3 spans 14 amino acids. DNA of the CDR3: TGCAGTGCTAGTAAGGGGGGTTATCGCGGGACCCAGTACTTC. Translation gives CSASKGGYRGTQYF.

This clonotype was counted at least ten times. The chain has TRBV27 and TRBJ2-1; 9 nucleotides align to TRBD2. The CDR3 is made up of 17 amino acids. V shed 2 bases and J 4 bases; nucleotides not matched to a gene: 9. Germline CDR1 is MNHEY and CDR2 is SMNVEV (reference sequence). CDR3 DNA sequence: TGTGCCAGCAGTTTAGGCCCGACTAGCGGAGTATACAATGAGCAGTTCTTC. Protein sequence: CASSLGPTSGVYNEQFF.

This clonotype was seen more than once but under ten times. This chain uses TRBV28 with TRBJ2-5; TRBD1 matches 9 bases. Germline-derived CDR1 and CDR2 are MDHEN and SYDVKM. The V segment lost 2 bases and the J segment 6 bases; nucleotides outside the gene matches: 7. CDR3 length: 15 amino acids. CDR3 DNA: TGTGCCAGCAGTTTACTCCGGACAGGGGAGAAGACCCAGTACTTC. Translated: CASSLLRTGEKTQYF.

Of note for this clonotype: Being one base from a much bigger clone, this may be a read error. The chain uses TRBV28 and TRBJ1-5; TRBD1 might be the D (5 bases). The CDR3 covers 17 residues. The germline CDR1 and CDR2 sequences are MDHEN and SYDVKM. The CDR3 region has the DNA TGTGCCAGCAGTCCTAATAGTTGGACAAATAGCAATCAGCCCAAGCATTTT. The encoded protein is CASSPNSWTNSNQPKHF.

J is TRBJ1-2 and V is TRBV7-2; 12 bases line up with TRBD1. The V segment lost 5 bases and the J segment 6 bases; nucleotides outside the gene matches: 1. The germline V gene has CDR1 SGHTA and CDR2 FQGNSA. The CDR3 consists of 13 residues. DNA for the CDR3: TGTGCCAGCAGCGGGACAGGGGGCGATGGCTACACCTTC. Protein product: CASSGTGGDGYTF. The complete variable domain, with remaining parts taken from reference TRBV7-2 and TRBJ1-2, reads GAGVSQSPSNKVTEKGKDVELRCDPISGHTALYWYRQSLGQGLEFLIYFQGNSAPDKSGLPSDRFSAERTGGSVSTLTIQRTQQEDSAVYLCASSGTGGDGYTFGSGTRLTVV.

V and J are TRBV7-2 and TRBJ1-2; no clear D. Germline V gene data show CDR1 as SGHTA and CDR2 as FQGNSA. This CDR3 contains 14 residues. V shed 1 base and J shed 4 bases, with 10 bases lying between them. This chain's CDR3 is CASSLEGLIYGYTF. DNA for the CDR3: TGTGCCAGCAGCTTAGAAGGTCTTATCTATGGCTACACCTTC. The complete variable domain, with remaining parts taken from reference TRBV7-2 and TRBJ1-2, reads GAGVSQSPSNKVTEKGKDVELRCDPISGHTALYWYRQSLGQGLEFLIYFQGNSAPDKSGLPSDRFSAERTGGSVSTLTIQRTQQEDSAVYLCASSLEGLIYGYTFGSGTRLTVV.

This clonotype was found many times. The chain is built from TRBV6-2 or TRBV6-3 and TRBJ2-1, with D hard to call. With 2 bases removed from V and 13 bases from J, the gap between germline ends came to 12 bases. The CDR3 has 12 amino acids. CDR1 is MNHEY, CDR2 SVGEGT, per germline. As DNA, the CDR3 is TGTGCCAGCAGTTACCCAGACTCTGGACAGTTCTTC. Its protein product is CASSYPDSGQFF.

With respect to this clonotype: A much larger clone lies a single base off, so this may be a read error. The chain has TRBV24-1 and TRBJ1-6; 9 bases are shared with TRBD1. The CDR3 extends over 16 amino acids. Per the germline V gene, CDR1 is KGHDR and CDR2 is SFDVKD. CDR3 sequence: CVTSDPRTGENSPLHF. DNA for the CDR3: TGTGTCACCAGTGATCCACGGACAGGGGAGAATTCACCCCTCCACTTT.

V is TRBV4-3 and J is TRBJ2-7, with D hard to call. V dropped 0 bases and J dropped 2 bases, with 8 bases sitting between them. The CDR3 has 14 residues. The germline CDR1 and CDR2 sequences are LGHNA and YSLEER. The CDR3 DNA sequence: TGCGCCAGCAGCCAAGATGGGGTTCCCTACGAGCAGTACTTC. Its protein is CASSQDGVPYEQYF.

The chain joins TRBV19 to TRBJ2-5; TRBD2 aligns across 14 bases. The trim removed 6 bases at V and 3 bases at J, leaving 6 bases unmatched. Germline values: CDR1 LNHDA, CDR2 SQIVND (reference sequence). The CDR3 is made up of 16 amino acids. The CDR3 reads CASRTPGLAGEETQYF. In DNA, the CDR3 is TGTGCCAGTAGGACCCCGGGACTAGCGGGAGAAGAGACCCAGTACTTC.

About this clonotype: A much larger clone differs from this one at a single base, so this may be a read error. This sequence joins TRBV6-2 or TRBV6-3 and TRBJ2-1; a weak D match, TRBD1 (5 bases). This CDR3 spans 14 amino acids. The V end was cut by 0 bases, the J end by 7 bases, with 10 bases between. CDR1 MNHEY and CDR2 SVGEGT come from the germline V gene. CDR3 sequence reads: CASSYSLKGNEQFF. CDR3 nucleotide sequence: TGTGCCAGCAGTTACTCCCTAAAGGGGAATGAGCAGTTCTTC.

The V gene is TRBV6-5, the J gene TRBJ2-2; TRBD2 aligns across 13 bases. Per the germline V gene, CDR1 is MNHEY and CDR2 is SVGAGI. The CDR3 covers 17 residues. With V trimmed by 2 bases and J by 6 bases, 6 bases remained unmatched. The CDR3: CASSYALLAGGPGELFF. In DNA, the CDR3 is TGTGCCAGCAGTTACGCCCTACTAGCGGGAGGGCCCGGGGAGCTGTTTTTT.

In this sample, this clonotype turned up a few times. The CDR3 is CSARVGRGNYEQYF. The CDR3 DNA follows: TGCAGTGCTAGGGTCGGCAGGGGAAACTACGAGCAGTACTTC. The chain joins TRBV20-1 to TRBJ2-7, with D possibly TRBD1 on 6 matching bases. CDR3 length equals 14 residues. Germline V gene lookup returns CDR1 DFQATT and CDR2 SNEGSKA (reference sequence). With 3 bases removed from V and 3 bases from J, the gap between germline ends came to 15 bases.

The rearrangement joins TRBV6-1 to TRBJ1-5; the D is unclear. Germline CDR1 MNHNS, CDR2 SASEGT. This CDR3 contains 14 residues. Trimming pared 7 bases from V and 0 bases from J, leaving 10 bases between. CDR3 loop: CASKITVSNQPQHF. The DNA of the CDR3 is TGTGCCAGCAAGATTACTGTTAGCAATCAGCCCCAGCATTTT.

As concerns this clonotype: Relative to the germline gene, one junction end is altered; a read error may explain this. The chain carries TRBV20-1 and TRBJ1-6, with 9 bases matching TRBD1. The CDR3 is made up of 16 amino acids. Looked up from germline, CDR1 is DFQATT and CDR2 is SNEGSKA (reference sequence). The CDR3, as DNA: TGCAGTACTAGAGACCGGGACAGGGTGAATAATTCACCCCTCCACTTT. It specifies CSTRDRDRVNNSPLHF.

This clonotype was counted many times. This chain links TRBV6-5 with TRBJ2-3, with D perhaps matching TRBD1 (5 bases). The CDR3 runs to 16 residues. Germline CDR1 reads MNHEY; CDR2 reads SVGAGI. V lost 2 bases and J 5 bases, leaving 17 bases between the germline ends. Written as DNA, the CDR3 is TGTGCCAGCAGTTACCGGTCGTGGCAGGGCGTAGATACGCAGTATTTT. It specifies CASSYRSWQGVDTQYF.

This clonotype was seen many times. The rearrangement links TRBV24-1 to TRBJ2-6, with D perhaps assigned TRBD1 or TRBD2 (5 bases each). This CDR3 is built from 17 residues. The V gene lost 3 bases and the J gene lost 0 bases, with 11 bases spanning the gap. Germline CDR1 reads KGHDR; CDR2 reads SFDVKD. CDR3 sequence (DNA): TGTGCCACCAGTGATCCCGGGGCCAGCTCTGGGGCCAACGTCCTGACTTTC. Residues: CATSDPGASSGANVLTF.

In regard to this clonotype: A single base separates this from a much larger clone, so it may be a read error. The chain combines TRBV6-1 with TRBJ1-5; D uncertain. Germline CDR1 reads MNHNS; CDR2 reads SASEGT. The CDR3 runs 16 residues. Trimming took off 8 bases at V and 6 bases at J, with 23 bases between the two ends. The CDR3 here is CASGDQRAGAGQPQHF. The CDR3 nucleotides are TGTGCCAGCGGGGATCAGAGGGCGGGAGCTGGTCAGCCCCAGCATTTT.